A selection of T cell receptor beta chains follows, all from one sample in a study of T cell responses to AZD1222 COVID-19 vaccine. Here immunoSEQ multiplex PCR was the method, and the copy in TCRdb shows in-frame clones only, minus some. The sample has approximately 200,000 clones, roughly 92% seen once; the top ten hold approximately 3.4%. The material was peripheral blood, obtained 28 days after the second AZD1222 dose. The receptors come from an adult who received the AZD1222 COVID-19 vaccine. CDR3s leave out the opening cysteine and the closing phenylalanine or tryptophan. The size of a clone is reported for some rows only, either as once, few or many, or as a class for expanded clones.

abundance	v_gene	j_gene	CDR3aa
-	TRBV18	TRBJ1-2	ASSLEAGVYGYT
-	TRBV7-9	TRBJ2-7	ASSDPTLSPYEQY
-	TRBV2	TRBJ2-3	ATSLTDAQY
-	TRBV13	TRBJ2-7	ASSPRPGLAGRKDEQY
-	TRBV18	TRBJ1-4	ASSPYLTDHSTNEKLF
-	TRBV30	TRBJ2-3	AWSVTGTADTQY
-	TRBV27	TRBJ2-7	ASSLSGSRGYEQY
once	TRBV5-6	TRBJ2-2	ASSFASGTGELF
-	TRBV10-3	TRBJ1-4	AIRGTGRNEKLF
-	TRBV28	TRBJ2-3	ASSSPVYTQY
-	TRBV24-1	TRBJ1-1	ATSDSQGAGTEAF
-	TRBV11-2	TRBJ1-6	ASSLVDRGTYNSPLH
-	TRBV11-2	TRBJ2-5	ASSLDSFPGWDQETQY
-	TRBV30	TRBJ1-1	AFSDRERTEAF
-	TRBV5-1	TRBJ2-5	ASSLIWREGRGTQY
-	TRBV27	TRBJ2-1	ASSLSRWGHNSYNEQF
-	TRBV30	TRBJ1-2	AWSLGGADGYT
few	TRBV2	TRBJ1-2	ASSESDRGGDYGYT
once	TRBV28	TRBJ1-1	ASRLQGAEAF
-	TRBV5-1	TRBJ1-1	ASSLLGGYTEAF
-	TRBV4-1	TRBJ2-7	ASTRDLSSSYEQY
-	TRBV7-3	TRBJ2-2	ASSSPHGELF
-	TRBV27	TRBJ1-6	ASSLGSGGTYNSPLH
-	TRBV7-2	TRBJ2-3	ASSGGSGRASGTDTQY
once	TRBV7-2	TRBJ2-7	ASSFGRDLYEQY
-	TRBV28	TRBJ1-2	ASSLSGGSPVEGDGYT
few	TRBV3-1/TRBV3-2	TRBJ2-1	ASSLSQGDYNEQF
-	TRBV30	TRBJ1-1	AWNSGLLNTEAF
-	TRBV15	TRBJ1-6	ATSRVGATGGDRYNSPLH